Shown below are 17 T cell receptor beta chains from a single sample sequenced in a study of long-term antiretroviral therapy in people with HIV. They ran version v3.0 of the immunoSEQ assay at survey level. The table came from immunoSEQ multiplex PCR; TCRdb's copy has only in-frame clones and leaves some out. The table has about 19,000 clones, 75% to 85% seen once. The starting material was unsorted PBMCs, obtained 0.2 years after starting antiretroviral therapy. Source of these receptors: a woman aged 40 to 55 with HIV.

This chain joins TRBV7-8 and TRBJ1-5; perhaps TRBD1 as D (6 bases). The germline V and J ends were trimmed by 1 base and 1 base, with 17 bases remaining between them. Germline V lookup: CDR1 SGHVS, CDR2 FQNEAQ. CDR3 size: 18 residues. The chain's CDR3 is CASSLGVRGSGSNQPQHF. The CDR3 DNA reads TGTGCCAGCAGCTTAGGGGTGAGGGGGTCAGGAAGCAATCAGCCCCAGCATTTT.

The rearrangement joins TRBV27 to TRBJ1-6; weak D call: TRBD1 (5 bases). Germline loops: CDR1 MNHEY, CDR2 SMNVEV (reference sequence). Trimming stripped 3 bases from V and 7 bases from J, with 13 bases between. This CDR3 region has 15 residues. In DNA, the CDR3 is TGTGCCAGCAGTTTTTTAATCGGGGGGAATTCACCCCTCCACTTT. It specifies CASSFLIGGNSPLHF.

The rearrangement joins TRBV2 to TRBJ1-3; 9 bases map to TRBD1. The CDR3 sequence is 16 residues long. CDR1 is SNHLY, CDR2 FYNNEI, per germline. V dropped 7 bases and J dropped 0; count of bases not matched to a gene: 7. CDR3 coding DNA: TGTGCCAGCACCCCTGGGACAGGGAGCTCTGGAAACACCATATATTTT. Protein sequence: CASTPGTGSSGNTIYF.

The chain uses TRBV27 and TRBJ1-3; maybe TRBD1 (6 bases). Germline-derived CDR1 and CDR2 are MNHEY and SMNVEV (reference sequence). The V end was cut by 2 bases, the J end by 0 bases, with 11 bases between. The CDR3 consists of 16 residues. The CDR3, as DNA: TGTGCCAGCAGTTTAGGGGGGCCATCCTCTGGAAACACCATATATTTT. Translation: CASSLGGPSSGNTIYF.

V usage is TRBV6-5 and J usage is TRBJ1-2; D remains unclear. V lost 2 bases, J lost 3 bases, and 10 bases lay in between. The germline V gene encodes CDR1 MNHEY and CDR2 SVGAGI. This CDR3 is built from 14 residues. The CDR3 region is CASSYLLGDYGYTF. Here the CDR3 DNA reads TGTGCCAGCAGTTACCTTTTGGGAGACTATGGCTACACCTTC.

This chain links TRBV29-1 with TRBJ1-2, with a tentative D call TRBD1 (5 bases). CDR1 and CDR2 (germline): SQVTM, ANQGSEA. The length of the CDR3 is 16 residues. Deletions cut 0 bases from V and 7 bases from J, with 21 bases between. The CDR3 DNA follows: TGCAGCGTTGAAGATACGTGGAGCCGGGACTTACCTGGCTACACCTTC. This codes for CSVEDTWSRDLPGYTF.

This chain uses TRBV7-9 with TRBJ1-2, with D perhaps TRBD1 (6 bases). This CDR3 contains 13 residues. V was clipped by 5 bases and J by 2 bases, with 9 bases between them. Germline CDR1 SEHNR, CDR2 FQNEAQ (reference sequence). CDR3 protein: CASSRDINYGYTF. CDR3 nucleotides: TGTGCCAGCAGCAGGGACATAAACTATGGCTACACCTTC.

The genes are TRBV4-1 and TRBJ2-7; 7 nucleotides match TRBD1. V lost 1 base and J lost 5; bases outside the gene matches: 11. Germline-derived CDR1 and CDR2 are MGHRA and YSYEKL. The CDR3 totals 16 residues. This CDR3 reads CASSQGTDRVMDEQYF. The DNA for the CDR3 is TGCGCCAGCAGCCAAGGAACCGACAGGGTCATGGACGAGCAGTACTTC.

This clone was seen just once. V and J are TRBV29-1 and TRBJ1-4; TRBD1 agrees at 7 bases. This CDR3 comprises 13 residues. Germline CDR1 reads SQVTM; CDR2 reads ANQGSEA. V was pared by 7 bases and J by 2 bases, with 4 bases of the junction left unmatched. CDR3 nucleotide sequence: TGCAGCGCACTGACAGGGACTAATGAAAAACTGTTTTTT. Translation gives CSALTGTNEKLFF.

The rearrangement links TRBV6-1 to TRBJ1-2; D is uncertain. Trimming stripped 0 bases from V and 2 bases from J, with 7 bases between. This CDR3 has 14 amino acids. Germline assignment: CDR1 MNHNS and CDR2 SASEGT. The CDR3 DNA follows: TGTGCCAGCAGTGAAGCGGGAGGGAACTATGGCTACACCTTC. Its translation is CASSEAGGNYGYTF.

This chain uses TRBV13 with TRBJ1-1, with D unclear. V was pared by 1 base and J by 4 bases, with 4 bases between. Germline V lookup: CDR1 PRHDT, CDR2 FYEKMQ (reference sequence). The CDR3 runs to 12 residues. CDR3 nucleotides: TGTGCCAGCAGCTTAGCAGGCACTGAAGCTTTCTTT. As protein: CASSLAGTEAFF.

The chain carries TRBV30 and TRBJ2-2, with 7 positions matching TRBD1. The CDR3 runs 16 residues. V lost 2 bases, J lost 0 bases, and 6 bases stayed unmatched. Germline V gives CDR1 GTSNPN, CDR2 SVGIG (reference sequence). The CDR3 loop reads CAWSSYRGANTGELFF. CDR3 nucleotides: TGTGCCTGGAGTTCATACAGGGGAGCGAACACCGGGGAGCTGTTTTTT.

The chain couples TRBV19 to TRBJ2-7; the D gene is possibly TRBD1 (5 bases). The CDR3 is made up of 13 amino acids. Trimming pared 5 bases from V and 1 base from J, leaving 9 bases between. Germline values: CDR1 LNHDA, CDR2 SQIVND (reference sequence). Here the CDR3 reads CASSWGQSYEQYF. The CDR3, as DNA: TGTGCCAGTAGTTGGGGCCAATCCTACGAGCAGTACTTC.

The V call is TRBV5-6, the J call TRBJ1-1, with a weak D call TRBD1 (6 bases). This CDR3 is 15 amino acids long. The germline V gene has CDR1 SGHDT and CDR2 YYEEEE. Trimming removed 0 bases from V and 5 bases from J, with 14 bases in between. CDR3: CASSLGTGAITEAFF. The DNA of the CDR3 is TGTGCCAGCAGCTTGGGGACGGGGGCGATTACTGAAGCTTTCTTT.

This clone was counted between two and nine times. The rearrangement joins TRBV21-1 to TRBJ2-7; the table's D call, TRBD2, has no DNA check behind it. TRBV21-1 is an annotated pseudogene. The length of the CDR3 is 16 residues. CDR3 protein: CASSRRTSGSSYEQYF. The CDR3 DNA follows: TGTGCCAGCAGCAGACGGACTAGCGGGAGCTCATACGAGCAGTACTTC.

The rearrangement joins TRBV6-6 to TRBJ2-3; no definite D call. Per germline, CDR1 MNHNY and CDR2 SVGAGI (reference sequence). V was shortened by 6 bases and J by 4 bases, with 8 bases between the two germline ends. The CDR3 extends over 12 amino acids. This CDR3 reads CASSHPPDTQYF. CDR3 bases: TGTGCCAGCAGCCACCCCCCAGATACGCAGTATTTT.

This chain connects TRBV18 to TRBJ2-2; 7 bases agree with TRBD1. CDR1 and CDR2 (germline): KGHSH, LQKENI. This CDR3 spans 16 amino acids. Trimming took 5 bases from V and 1 from J; bases not matched to a gene: 7. CDR3 protein: CASSLDRQKNTGELFF. The CDR3 nucleotides read TGTGCCAGCTCATTGGACAGGCAGAAGAACACCGGGGAGCTGTTTTTT.